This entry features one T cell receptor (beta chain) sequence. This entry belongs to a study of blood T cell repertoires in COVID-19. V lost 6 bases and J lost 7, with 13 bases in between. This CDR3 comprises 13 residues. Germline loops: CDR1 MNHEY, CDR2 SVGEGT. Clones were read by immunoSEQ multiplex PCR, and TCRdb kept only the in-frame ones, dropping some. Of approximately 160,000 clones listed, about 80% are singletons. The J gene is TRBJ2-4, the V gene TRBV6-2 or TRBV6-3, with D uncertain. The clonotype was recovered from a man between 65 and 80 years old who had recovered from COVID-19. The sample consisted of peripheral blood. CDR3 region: CASSPRRRNIQYF. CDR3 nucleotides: TGTGCCAGCAGCCCGAGGCGGCGGAACATTCAGTACTTC.